This T cell receptor (beta chain) was sequenced during a study of a mutant IDH1 vaccine in newly diagnosed glioma. Study background: With temozolomide cycles, or 4-6 weeks after radiotherapy alone, vaccination was started. The timing of visit V12 was week 35, and that of visit V13 was week 47. General study points: Evidence of vaccine-induced immune responses was documented in about 93% of patients.

Time point denoted: week 35, safety follow-up. With topical imiquimod, each dose of the vaccine consisted of 300 ug of mutant IDH1 20-mer peptide. Notes on this clone: Its antigen remains unknown.

The CDR3 is 13 residues long. Germline-derived CDR1 and CDR2 are MNHNS and SASEGT. The V gene end was trimmed by 10 bases and the J gene end by 2 bases; junction bases not matched to a gene: 7. Sequencing was performed with immunoSEQ multiplex PCR; in TCRdb, only in-frame clones are kept and a portion is missing. The table lists roughly 26,000 clones, approximately 82% of them singletons. Sequencing was performed on PBMCs, taken from a glioma patient whose treatment included an IDH1 peptide vaccine. The clonotype originates from a young man with glioma. The rearrangement joins TRBV6-1 to TRBJ1-2; 7 bases align to TRBD1. This CDR3 is CATRDRANYGYTF. For the CDR3, the DNA is TGTGCCACCCGAGACAGGGCCAACTATGGCTACACCTTC.